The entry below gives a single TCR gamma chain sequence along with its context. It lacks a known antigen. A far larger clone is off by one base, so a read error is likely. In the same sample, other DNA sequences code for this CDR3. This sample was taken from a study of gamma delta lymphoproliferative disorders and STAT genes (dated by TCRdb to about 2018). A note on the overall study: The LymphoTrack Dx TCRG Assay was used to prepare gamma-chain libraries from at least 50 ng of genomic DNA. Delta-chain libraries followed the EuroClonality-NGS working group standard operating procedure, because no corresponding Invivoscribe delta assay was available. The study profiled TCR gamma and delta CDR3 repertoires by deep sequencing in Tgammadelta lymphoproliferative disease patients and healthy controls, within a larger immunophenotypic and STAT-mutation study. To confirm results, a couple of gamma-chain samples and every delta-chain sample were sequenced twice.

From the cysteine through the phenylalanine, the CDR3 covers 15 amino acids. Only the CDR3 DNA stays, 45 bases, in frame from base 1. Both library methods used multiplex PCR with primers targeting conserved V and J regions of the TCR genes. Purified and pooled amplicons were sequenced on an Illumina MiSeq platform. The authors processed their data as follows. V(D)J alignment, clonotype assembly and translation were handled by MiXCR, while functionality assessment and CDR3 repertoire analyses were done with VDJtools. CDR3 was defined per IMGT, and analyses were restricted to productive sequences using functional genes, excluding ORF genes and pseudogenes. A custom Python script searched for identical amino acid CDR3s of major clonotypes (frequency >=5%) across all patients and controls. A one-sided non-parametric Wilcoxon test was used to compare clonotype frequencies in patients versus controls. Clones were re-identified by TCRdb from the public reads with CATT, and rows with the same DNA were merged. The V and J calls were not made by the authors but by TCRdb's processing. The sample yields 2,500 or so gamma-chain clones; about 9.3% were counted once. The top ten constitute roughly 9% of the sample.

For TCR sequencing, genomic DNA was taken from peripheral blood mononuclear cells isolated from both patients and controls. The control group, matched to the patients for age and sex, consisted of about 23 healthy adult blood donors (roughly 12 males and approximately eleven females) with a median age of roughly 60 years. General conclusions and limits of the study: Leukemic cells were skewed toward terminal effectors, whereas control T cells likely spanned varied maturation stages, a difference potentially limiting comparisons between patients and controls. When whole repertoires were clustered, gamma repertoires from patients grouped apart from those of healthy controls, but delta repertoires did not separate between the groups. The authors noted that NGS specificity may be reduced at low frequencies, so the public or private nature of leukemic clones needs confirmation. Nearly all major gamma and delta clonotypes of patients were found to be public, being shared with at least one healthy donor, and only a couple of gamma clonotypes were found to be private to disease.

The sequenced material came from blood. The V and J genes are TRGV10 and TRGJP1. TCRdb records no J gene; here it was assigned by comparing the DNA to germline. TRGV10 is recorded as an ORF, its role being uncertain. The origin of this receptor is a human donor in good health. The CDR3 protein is CAAWDDGATGWFKIF. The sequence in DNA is TGCGCTGCGTGGGATGATGGGGCCACTGGTTGGTTCAAGATATTT.